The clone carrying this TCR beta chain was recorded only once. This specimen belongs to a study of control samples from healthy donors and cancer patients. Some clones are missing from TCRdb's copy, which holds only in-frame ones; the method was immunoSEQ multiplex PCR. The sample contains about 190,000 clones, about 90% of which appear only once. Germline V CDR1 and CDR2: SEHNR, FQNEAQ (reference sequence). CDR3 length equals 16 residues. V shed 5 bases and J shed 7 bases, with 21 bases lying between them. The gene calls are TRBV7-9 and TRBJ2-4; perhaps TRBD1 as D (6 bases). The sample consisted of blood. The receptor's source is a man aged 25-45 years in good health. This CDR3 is CASSPRRSGVLNIQYF. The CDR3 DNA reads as TGTGCCAGCAGCCCCCGGCGGTCAGGGGTCTTGAACATTCAGTACTTC. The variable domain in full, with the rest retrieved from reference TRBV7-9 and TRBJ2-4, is DTGVSQNPRHKITKRGQNVTFRCDPISEHNRLYWYRQTLGQGPEFLTYFQNEAQLEKSRLLSDRFSAERPKGSFSTLEIQRTEQGDSAMYLCASSPRRSGVLNIQYFGAGTRLSVL.